The 8 T cell receptor beta chains presented below share a single source sample, sequenced in a study of blood T cell repertoires in COVID-19. Clones were read by immunoSEQ multiplex PCR, and TCRdb kept only the in-frame ones, dropping some. This table holds about 250,000 clones, over 80% found once. Sequenced material: peripheral blood. The receptor source for this set is a man in his forties or fifties with acute or convalescent COVID-19.

The chain employs TRBV9 and TRBJ2-1, with 8 nucleotides matching TRBD1. The CDR3 is made up of 16 amino acids. Trimming cost V 3 bases and J 5 bases; bases outside gene matches: 10. The germline gives CDR1 SGDLS, CDR2 YYNGEE. CDR3 sequence (DNA): TGTGCCAGCAGCGCCCTTTCCGGGACAGGAAACAATGAGCAGTTCTTC. Protein: CASSALSGTGNNEQFF.

The chain links TRBV5-8 to TRBJ2-5; 8 nucleotides agree with TRBD1. There are 15 residues in the CDR3. The V and J ends lost 0 bases and 5 bases, in that order; junction bases with no gene match: 6. Germline V gene data show CDR1 as SGHTS and CDR2 as YDEGEE. CDR3 sequence reads: CASSLGTGTPETQYF. In DNA, the CDR3 is TGTGCCAGCAGCTTGGGGACAGGGACCCCCGAGACCCAGTACTTC. Filled out from reference TRBV5-8 and TRBJ2-5, the complete variable domain reads EAGVTQSPTHLIKTRGQQATLRCSPISGHTSVYWYQQALGLGLQFLLWYDEGEERNRGNFPPRFSGRQFPNYSSELNVNALELEDSALYLCASSLGTGTPETQYFGPGTRLLVL.

This chain connects TRBV3-1 (or the pseudogene TRBV3-2) to TRBJ2-1; D call uncertain. Trimming pared 3 bases from V and 5 bases from J, leaving 17 bases between. This CDR3 has 16 amino acids. The germline V gene has CDR1 LGHDT and CDR2 YNNKEL (reference sequence). In DNA, the CDR3 is TGTGCCAGCAGCCATGGCCGCTCCCTACGGGACAATGAGCAGTTCTTC. It encodes CASSHGRSLRDNEQFF.

J is TRBJ2-1 and V is TRBV6-5, with TRBD2 identical over 8 bases. Trimming removed 6 bases from V and 10 bases from J; junction bases left unmatched: 14. The V gene's germline CDR1 is MNHEY and CDR2 SVGAGI. There are 15 residues in the CDR3. CDR3 sequence: CASSSGLDSALEQFF. CDR3 in DNA: TGTGCCAGCAGCTCGGGACTAGATTCTGCTTTGGAGCAGTTCTTC.

This clone occurred a few times. This chain uses TRBV18 with TRBJ1-5, with 9 bases identical to TRBD1. Germline V gene lookup returns CDR1 KGHSH and CDR2 LQKENI. Trimming took 0 bases from V and 0 from J; bases not matched to a gene: 6. The CDR3 is made up of 18 amino acids. In nucleotides, the CDR3 is TGTGCCAGCTCACCACCGGGACAGGGACTCTATAGCAATCAGCCCCAGCATTTT. Its translation is CASSPPGQGLYSNQPQHF.

The V gene is TRBV2, the J gene TRBJ2-7; 8 positions agree with TRBD2. This CDR3 is 15 amino acids long. Per germline, CDR1 SNHLY and CDR2 FYNNEI. After removal of 8 bases from V and 2 bases from J, the junction contained 11 bases not matched to a gene. The CDR3 DNA is TGTGCCAGCCGACCGGGAGGGGGTCTCCCCTACGAGCAGTACTTC. This gives the protein CASRPGGGLPYEQYF.

The rearrangement joins TRBV27 to TRBJ2-6; TRBD2 is a possible D gene (5 bases). CDR1 MNHEY and CDR2 SMNVEV come from the germline V gene (reference sequence). The ends were cut back, 1 base at V and 2 bases at J, with 18 bases in the middle. The CDR3 covers 19 residues. CDR3 nucleotide sequence: TGTGCCAGCAGTTTATGGAATCCGGCGGGTAACCCTGGGGCCAACGTCCTGACTTTC. It is translated as CASSLWNPAGNPGANVLTF.

The V and J genes are TRBV6-6 and TRBJ1-2; 9 nucleotides agree with TRBD1. The CDR3 extends over 15 amino acids. V trimming: 7 bases; J trimming: 7 bases; junction bases outside the gene matches: 13. Germline CDR1 is MNHNY and CDR2 is SVGAGI (reference sequence). The DNA for the CDR3 is TGTGCCAGCATCGACTTACAGGGGGCCGTACCTGGCTACACCTTC. Translation gives CASIDLQGAVPGYTF.